These 28 T cell receptor beta chains share one sample of origin, sequenced in a study of CD8+ T cells in alopecia areata. The treatment: oral pan-JAK inhibitor, 5-10 mg twice daily. TCR sequencing used cDNA made by reverse transcription of extracted RNA. Using immunoSEQ multiplex PCR, the repertoire was profiled, and TCRdb retains in-frame clones only, with some absent. Of tens of thousands of clones in the sample, 29% were seen once. The sample was CD8+ T cells sorted from blood, taken at week 4, from a patient treated with tofacitinib. These receptors all stem from a human donor with alopecia areata.

A few counts support this clone. The rearrangement uses TRBV7-6 and TRBJ2-7; D is uncertain. The CDR3 contains 13 residues. The germline V gene encodes CDR1 SGHVS and CDR2 FNYEAQ. V lost 0 bases, J lost 3 bases, and 6 bases lay in between. The CDR3: CASSLATIYEQYF. In DNA form, the CDR3 reads TGTGCCAGCAGCTTAGCAACAATCTACGAGCAGTACTTC.

A word on this clone: The same CDR3 is also encoded by other DNA sequences in this sample. This chain uses TRBV2 with TRBJ1-1, with D possibly matching TRBD1 (6 bases). V dropped 11 bases and J dropped 5 bases, with 18 bases sitting between them. The V gene's germline CDR1 is SNHLY and CDR2 FYNNEI. This CDR3 is 13 amino acids long. Here the CDR3 DNA reads TGTGCCGGACTGGAGGAAGGGGGGACTGAAGCTTTCTTT. This sequence encodes CAGLEEGGTEAFF.

The chain is built from TRBV7-9 and TRBJ2-7, with no clear D. Germline lookup yields CDR1 SEHNR and CDR2 FQNEAQ (reference sequence). The CDR3 has 14 amino acids. Deletions cut 2 bases from V and 3 bases from J, with 11 bases between. Written as DNA, the CDR3 is TGTGCCAGCAGCTTATCATCATCATTCTACGAGCAGTACTTC. Translating it yields CASSLSSSFYEQYF.

This clone was detected ten times or more. V usage is TRBV4-1 and J usage is TRBJ2-7, with D perhaps matching TRBD1 or TRBD2 (5 bases each). Germline V CDR1 and CDR2: MGHRA, YSYEKL. V lost 0 bases and J lost 0, with 9 bases in between. The CDR3 contains 15 residues. The CDR3 bases are TGCGCCAGCAGCCAAGAAGGGACGCACTCCTACGAGCAGTACTTC. Its protein is CASSQEGTHSYEQYF.

This chain uses TRBV7-8 with TRBJ2-1; D unresolved. CDR3 length: 16 amino acids. The germline V gene encodes CDR1 SGHVS and CDR2 FQNEAQ. The V gene lost 1 base and the J gene lost 0 bases, with 10 bases spanning the gap. The CDR3 sequence: CASSLVATSSYNEQFF. CDR3 coding DNA: TGTGCCAGCAGCTTAGTCGCTACGTCCTCCTACAATGAGCAGTTCTTC.

This clone was seen only a few times. The chain is built from TRBV28 and TRBJ1-2; D may be TRBD1 (5 bases). V shed 6 bases and J shed 2 bases, with 10 bases lying between them. CDR3 length: 13 amino acids. Looked up from germline, CDR1 is MDHEN and CDR2 is SYDVKM. The CDR3 is CASRGGRNYGYTF. Written as DNA, the CDR3 is TGTGCCAGCAGGGGGGGACGGAACTATGGCTACACCTTC.

The V and J genes are TRBV29-1 and TRBJ2-1, with D possibly matching TRBD2 (6 bases). V gave up 6 bases and J gave up 7 bases, with 10 bases separating them. Germline V gene lookup returns CDR1 SQVTM and CDR2 ANQGSEA. The CDR3 is made up of 11 amino acids. The CDR3 protein is CSVRAGNEQFF. The CDR3 region has the DNA TGCAGCGTGCGGGCGGGGAATGAGCAGTTCTTC.

The V gene is TRBV5-6, the J gene TRBJ2-5, with D possibly matching TRBD1 (5 bases). Trimming took off 0 bases at V and 2 bases at J, with 8 bases between the two ends. CDR1 is SGHDT and CDR2 is YYEEEE in the germline V gene. The CDR3 extends over 14 amino acids. The CDR3 loop is CASSLGTLQETQYF. The CDR3 bases are TGTGCCAGCAGCTTGGGGACACTTCAAGAGACCCAGTACTTC.

J is TRBJ2-3 and V is TRBV6-5; a weak D match, TRBD2 (6 bases). Per germline, CDR1 MNHEY and CDR2 SVGAGI. The CDR3 sequence is 15 residues long. V lost 8 bases to trimming and J lost 5 bases, with 20 bases between them. DNA of the CDR3: TGTGCCAGCTGCCGTAACGGTGGAGCGGGAGATACGCAGTATTTT. It translates to CASCRNGGAGDTQYF.

This clone has more than one count but fewer than ten. The gene calls are TRBV29-1 and TRBJ1-2; D not resolved. Trimming stripped 7 bases from V and 1 base from J, with 16 bases between. Germline values: CDR1 SQVTM, CDR2 ANQGSEA. This CDR3 spans 14 amino acids. The CDR3 spells CSARTTGINYGYTF. CDR3 in DNA: TGCAGCGCCCGAACAACCGGGATTAACTATGGCTACACCTTC.

This clone turned up a few times. The chain uses TRBV7-9 and TRBJ2-1; D not certain. CDR1 is SEHNR and CDR2 is FQNEAQ in the germline V gene (reference sequence). The CDR3 is 14 amino acids. V lost 1 base to trimming and J lost 2 bases, with 6 bases between them. The CDR3 sequence: CASSLGRPYNEQFF. The CDR3 DNA reads as TGTGCCAGCAGCTTAGGAAGGCCCTACAATGAGCAGTTCTTC.

This clone has more than one count but fewer than ten. This chain uses TRBV9 with TRBJ1-1, with no clear D. This CDR3 contains 15 residues. Trimming cost V 4 bases and J 0 bases, with 13 bases left between them. Germline values: CDR1 SGDLS, CDR2 YYNGEE. Here the CDR3 DNA reads TGTGCCAGCAGCCCCCGACCGGAATTGAACACTGAAGCTTTCTTT. Protein sequence: CASSPRPELNTEAFF.

The sample holds a few counts of this clone. The chain links TRBV29-1 to TRBJ2-2; possibly TRBD2 for D (6 bases). Germline CDR1 SQVTM, CDR2 ANQGSEA. The CDR3 spans 13 residues. Trimming stripped 7 bases from V and 3 bases from J, with 12 bases between. The chain's CDR3 is CSAYPGDTGELFF. The DNA for the CDR3 is TGCAGCGCCTACCCGGGGGACACCGGGGAGCTGTTTTTT.

In this sample, this clone turned up a few times. The rearrangement uses TRBV5-1 and TRBJ2-5; D remains unclear. V was trimmed by 3 bases and J by 1 base, leaving 16 bases between them. Germline CDR1 and CDR2: SGHRS and YFSETQ. The CDR3 covers 16 residues. Here the CDR3 reads CASSWLAEAAQETQYF. As DNA, the CDR3 is TGCGCCAGCAGCTGGCTCGCGGAAGCCGCCCAAGAGACCCAGTACTTC. Filled out from reference TRBV5-1 and TRBJ2-5, the complete variable domain reads KAGVTQTPRYLIKTRGQQVTLSCSPISGHRSVSWYQQTPGQGLQFLFEYFSETQRNKGNFPGRFSGRQFSNSRSEMNVSTLELGDSALYLCASSWLAEAAQETQYFGPGTRLLVL.

V gene TRBV7-6 combines with J gene TRBJ1-1, with 9 bases matching TRBD1. The CDR3 consists of 15 residues. Germline CDR1 reads SGHVS; CDR2 reads FNYEAQ. The trim removed 5 bases at V and 0 bases at J, leaving 4 bases unmatched. CDR3 amino acids: CASSAGQGMNTEAFF. CDR3 bases: TGTGCCAGCAGCGCCGGACAGGGGATGAACACTGAAGCTTTCTTT.

This clone was counted only a few times. This chain links TRBV19 with TRBJ1-1; D not resolved. V lost 6 bases to trimming and J lost 8 bases, with 16 bases between them. Germline loops: CDR1 LNHDA, CDR2 SQIVND (reference sequence). The CDR3 is 13 amino acids. CDR3 in amino acids: CASSADNGEEAFF. In DNA form, the CDR3 reads TGTGCCAGTAGCGCGGATAATGGCGAGGAAGCTTTCTTT.

The gene calls are TRBV7-6 and TRBJ2-2; D not certain. Germline V gene sequence: CDR1 SGHVS, CDR2 FNYEAQ. V shed 0 bases and J shed 4 bases, with 6 bases lying between them. The CDR3 length is 14 residues. The CDR3 sequence is CASSLAGATGELFF. The CDR3, as DNA: TGTGCCAGCAGCTTAGCTGGCGCCACCGGGGAGCTGTTTTTT. Full variable domain (rest looked up from reference TRBV7-6 and TRBJ2-2): GAGVSQSPRYKVTKRGQDVALRCDPISGHVSLYWYRQALGQGPEFLTYFNYEAQQDKSGLPNDRFSAERPEGSISTLTIQRTEQRDSAMYRCASSLAGATGELFFGEGSRLTVL.

This clone was recorded a few times. V and J are TRBV19 and TRBJ2-7; 7 positions match TRBD1. Germline CDR1 reads LNHDA; CDR2 reads SQIVND (reference sequence). V lost 2 bases and J lost 0; bases outside the gene matches: 4. This CDR3 is built from 15 residues. As DNA, the CDR3 is TGTGCCAGTAGTATAAGGGACAGCAACTCCTACGAGCAGTACTTC. Amino acids: CASSIRDSNSYEQYF.

This clone was counted between two and nine times. This chain connects TRBV30 to TRBJ2-7; unclear D gene. V lost 4 bases, J lost 2 bases, and 9 bases lay in between. Germline V CDR1 and CDR2: GTSNPN, SVGIG (reference sequence). The CDR3 has 12 residues. CDR3 residues: CAWNGQTYEQYF. In DNA, the CDR3 is TGTGCCTGGAACGGCCAAACCTACGAGCAGTACTTC.

The chain employs TRBV30 and TRBJ2-1; D might be TRBD1 (5 bases). The CDR3 loop spans 13 amino acids. Looked up from germline, CDR1 is GTSNPN and CDR2 is SVGIG (reference sequence). Trimming took 4 bases from V and 4 from J, leaving 11 bases between them. In nucleotides, the CDR3 is TGTGCCTGGAAGGGGAAGGGTTACAATGAGCAGTTCTTC. Its translation is CAWKGKGYNEQFF. The full variable domain, with the rest looked up from reference TRBV30 and TRBJ2-1, is SQTIHQWPATLVQPVGSPLSLECTVEGTSNPNLYWYRQAAGRGLQLLFYSVGIGQISSEVPQNLSASRPQDRQFILSSKKLLLSDSGFYLCAWKGKGYNEQFFGPGTRLTVL.

This clone has only a few counts. The chain uses TRBV29-1 and TRBJ2-1; 14 nucleotides align to TRBD2. The CDR3 contains 14 residues. V dropped 4 bases and J dropped 7; count of bases not matched to a gene: 3. Germline CDR1 SQVTM, CDR2 ANQGSEA. For the CDR3, the DNA is TGCAGCGTTGTCGGGACTAGCGGGAGTAATGAGCAGTTCTTC. It specifies CSVVGTSGSNEQFF.

V gene TRBV29-1 combines with J gene TRBJ2-3; no firm D call. Germline loops: CDR1 SQVTM, CDR2 ANQGSEA. V was trimmed by 5 bases and J by 6 bases, leaving 9 bases between them. CDR3 length equals 11 residues. The CDR3 bases are TGCAGCGTTCCCTCTGGGGATACGCAGTATTTT. It codes for CSVPSGDTQYF.

This chain joins TRBV29-1 and TRBJ2-2; D remains unclear. With 6 bases removed from V and 0 bases from J, the gap between germline ends came to 8 bases. CDR1 is SQVTM, CDR2 ANQGSEA, per germline. This CDR3 has 13 residues. The CDR3 DNA sequence: TGCAGCGTAGCCTCACCGAACACCGGGGAGCTGTTTTTT. It encodes CSVASPNTGELFF.

The CDR3 sequence is CASGEGSEEKLFF. The CDR3 DNA reads TGTGCCAGTGGGGAGGGATCGGAAGAAAAACTGTTTTTT. The chain links TRBV19 to TRBJ1-4; D is uncertain. Germline CDR1 is LNHDA and CDR2 is SQIVND (reference sequence). This CDR3 comprises 13 residues. Deletions cut 8 bases from V and 8 bases from J, with 15 bases between.

This clone was detected only a few times. The chain has TRBV7-6 and TRBJ2-1; TRBD1 matches 8 bases. The CDR3 is made up of 14 amino acids. V shed 5 bases, J shed 7 bases, and the junction held 7 bases outside the gene matches. Germline loops: CDR1 SGHVS, CDR2 FNYEAQ. The CDR3 nucleotides are TGTGCCAGCAGCCCGGAGACAGGGGCAAATGAGCAGTTCTTC. Amino acids: CASSPETGANEQFF.

V and J are TRBV2 and TRBJ2-7; 11 bases map to TRBD1. The ends lost 1 base at V and 6 bases at J; junction bases unmatched: 8. The CDR3 consists of 16 residues. Germline V gene data show CDR1 as SNHLY and CDR2 as FYNNEI. The CDR3 coding sequence is TGTGCCAGCAGTGAAGGGAATAGGGACAGGGGGTCCGAGCAGTACTTC. This gives the protein CASSEGNRDRGSEQYF.

The CDR3 DNA is TGTGCCTGGAGTGAAAGTAACACAGATACGCAGTATTTT. This translates into CAWSESNTDTQYF. The rearrangement joins TRBV30 to TRBJ2-3; D ambiguous. Trimming pared 1 base from V and 2 bases from J, leaving 7 bases between. The CDR3 has 13 residues. Looked up from germline, CDR1 is GTSNPN and CDR2 is SVGIG (reference sequence).

V is TRBV15 and J is TRBJ2-5; possibly TRBD2 for D (7 bases). This CDR3 spans 15 amino acids. The germline V gene has CDR1 LNHNV and CDR2 YYDKDF (reference sequence). Trimming removed 3 bases at V and 5 bases at J, with 16 bases between. This CDR3 is CATSSGEGVLETQYF. The CDR3 DNA is TGTGCCACCAGCAGCGGGGAGGGGGTTCTGGAGACCCAGTACTTC.